This T cell receptor beta chain was sequenced in a study of T-cell reconstitution after alpha-beta-depleted transplantation in children. This CDR3 is 13 amino acids long. The germline gives CDR1 DFQATT, CDR2 SNEGSKA (reference sequence). J lost 4 bases, V lost 7 bases, and 10 bases had no gene match. Preparation of the TCRbeta library used unique molecular identifiers. In TCRdb, the PCR reads were re-called with MiXCR into one record per CDR3 protein. The repertoire consists of about 160,000 distinct CDR3 sequences, with approximately 12% occurring once and the leading ten covering approximately 13%. Regarding the study as a whole: Newly made T cells mostly supplied T-cell counts and diversity one year after transplant.

This clonotype has ten or more counts. Its specificity is not known. The TCR originated in a boy aged 2 to 10 with acute myeloid leukemia, due to receive a stem cell transplant. Sequenced material: PBMCs, taken before TCRalphabeta/CD19-depleted stem cell transplant. The rearrangement joins TRBV20-1 to TRBJ2-7, with 7 nucleotides matching TRBD2. The CDR3 DNA follows: TGCAGTGTCCTAACCGGGAGGACATACGAGCAGTACTTC. Its protein product is CSVLTGRTYEQYF.